This T cell receptor beta chain was documented in a study of cytomegalovirus exposure and HLA in healthy donors (dated by TCRdb to 2017 to 2019). Concerning the study at large: In an earlier analysis of 550 to 750 of the donors, 276 Gb of sequence data and about 110 million unique TCR beta sequences from 150 million to 200 million T cells were reported. Genome-wide SNP genotypes for about 55% of the roughly 670 donors were used in a later genetic analysis, which treated that subset as a discovery cohort. Along with the roughly 610-subject first cohort, a separate validation cohort of over a hundred different subjects was used. Roughly five DR-DQ haplotypes were treated as single units for association and clustering because of strong linkage in the cohort. A later analysis re-analyzed previously published TCR beta repertoires from 500 to 700 donors and added high-resolution HLA genotyping to study TCR occurrence patterns. Donor age, sex, ethnicity and CMV serostatus were compiled together with the repertoire data. High-throughput TCR immunosequencing, statistical association of individual TCRs with disease status, and machine learning were combined to predict cytomegalovirus infection status. Typing coverage differed by locus: A, B, C, DRB1 and DQB1 were typed in about 629-630 donors, DQA1 in 522, DPA1 in 600 to 610, and DPB1 in 400 to 480. In an earlier analysis of a few hundred of the donors, high-throughput TCR beta sequencing was used to judge whether each TCR beta V gene segment behaved as functional or pseudogenic. Among some 400 genotyped donors of the cohort, an average of approximately 230,000 unique TCR beta nucleotide sequences were sequenced per donor, around 18% of them non-productive. About 320 gigabases of sequencing data and some 85 million unique TCR sequences were included in an early release covering several hundred HLA-typed donors. The study aimed to test whether cataloging public T cell receptors could reveal signatures of past pathogen exposure. Rather than using new phenotypic data, the later analysis identified candidate immune exposures from TCR beta sequences and from how often those sequences occurred across donors. HLA typing included class I and class II loci at four-digit resolution. Among the roughly 400 genotyped donors, more than 70% belonged to the genetic ancestry cluster associated with self-reported Caucasian donors. All discovery cohort repertoires had been generated on a single sequencing platform. The T cell repertoires of around 670 subjects were profiled by immunosequencing and related to cytomegalovirus serostatus.

The paper's findings and limits, for the study overall: The only immune exposure information available for the cohort was CMV serostatus. The presence/absence analyses assumed that sequencing depth was roughly uniform across donors, and that assumption may not be true. In a later analysis, HLA-associated TCR beta chains were found to be more clonally expanded and to have lower generation probabilities than equally common non-associated chains. Because the 87-base-pair reads could not distinguish some IMGT-functional V segments, including TRBV6-2 and TRBV6-3, those segments were excluded. Across donors, most TCR sequences were observed very rarely, whereas some public TCRs were present in many individuals. A later genetic analysis reported fewer N-insertions in productive TCRs among donors in an Asian-associated ancestry cluster than the roughly 700-donor mean. Linkage disequilibrium might explain the correlated functional status among segregating V segments, but an unknown experimental factor could not be ruled out. Specific HLA alleles were associated with over 15,000 TCR beta sequences at a false discovery rate of 0.05 in a later analysis. It was suggested by the authors that the approach could potentially be generalized to other disease states and immunological phenotypes. The earlier analysis of some 540 of the donors excluded seventeen rarely observed V segments, including chromosome 9 orphons, because counts were too low. In a later analysis, most CMV-associated TCR beta chains were found to appear HLA-restricted, with HLA associations seemingly driven largely by CMV exposure. A further reported finding was that TCR beta sequences accurately predicted the HLA-A and HLA-B alleles for most subjects in the first cohort. In a later genetic analysis, a missense DCLRE1C variant was associated with V-gene and J-gene trimming of TCR beta chains, and the association was replicated in an independent cohort. This cohort had only TCR beta chains sequenced, and the lack of alpha or paired-chain data limited which features could be detected. Because HLA typing was missing for some donors at each locus, association tests included only the typed subset. A later analysis found that TCR association rates varied across HLA loci, with DRB1 alleles showing the most associated TCRs and HLA-C alleles the fewest. A total of roughly 160 TCR beta chains were listed by the study as associated with cytomegalovirus. In vitro tests confirmed that three of the cytomegalovirus-associated TCR beta chains recognize cytomegalovirus antigens. When HLA alleles, especially DR and DQ, strongly co-occurred, attributing TCR associations to individual alleles was difficult. According to a later analysis, parvovirus B19, influenza, CMV and Epstein-Barr virus appeared linked to several top co-occurrence clusters. In both the original and validation cohorts, the classifier was reported to diagnose cytomegalovirus status with high specificity and sensitivity. A group of highly shared sequence variants was considered likely to be a technical artifact of the sequencing pipeline. Broadly in line with IMGT annotations, most TCR beta V segments showed up in productive rearrangements about 90% or about 30% of the time in an earlier analysis of roughly 590 of the donors.

The cohort consisted of 650 to 700 healthy bone marrow donors. Cohort members were all nominally healthy when sampled, although unrecorded immune exposures were likely present. The donor tested CMV seronegative and was one of the 352 seronegative cohort members. Each donor provided a peripheral blood sample, and peripheral blood mononuclear cells were used for TCR beta sequencing. Genomic DNA extraction from the blood cell samples was performed with the Qiagen DNeasy Blood Extraction Kit. V was cut back by 4 bases and J by 1 base, leaving a gap of 12 bases between them. The germline V gene encodes CDR1 MNHEY and CDR2 SVGAGI. The CDR3, from cysteine to phenylalanine, totals 15 residues. The kept DNA is CDR3 alone, 45 bases in frame from the first base. On this clone: It lacks a known antigen. It has no much larger one-base neighbor in the sample; base qualities were not kept.

The library was built by means of the immunoSEQ multiplex PCR assay. For the multiplex PCR, a mixture combining 60 forward primers for TCR Vbeta segments and 13 reverse primers for TCR Jbeta segments was used. The CDR3 region of rearranged TCR beta genes was amplified from genomic DNA with a multiplex PCR assay. Amplified TCR beta libraries were sequenced as 87-base-pair reads on the Illumina HiSeq System. In the source study's methods: In a later analysis, some 80 million unique TCR beta chains were counted across the 500 to 850 repertoires, and roughly 10 million of these chains were shared by at least two donors. Raw reads were error-corrected and collapsed into unique sequences with a nearest-neighbor algorithm that merged closely related sequences to remove PCR and sequencing errors. V, D and J gene segments were assigned by aligning CDR3 sequences to IMGT reference sequences. For a sequence to be retained, a match of at least six nucleotides to both a V gene segment and a J gene segment was required. A rearrangement was called productive if the CDR3 had no stop codons and remained in frame with V and J, and every other rearrangement was called non-productive. CDR3 was defined by IMGT convention, running from the second conserved V-encoded cysteine to the conserved J-encoded phenylalanine. In an earlier analysis of around 570 of the donors, sequences lacking an unambiguous match to a single V gene segment were excluded. An earlier analysis of 500 to 700 of the donors classified V segments as functional when productive rearrangements were above 56.7% and as segregating when the standard deviation between donors was above 5%. A statistical classification framework was built to diagnose cytomegalovirus status from the catalog of TCR beta chain sequences. In a later analysis, TCR nucleotide sequences were compared against IMGT/GENE-DB human TR gene sequences so that V and J genes could be assigned. In a later analysis, CDR3 sequences and most-parsimonious VDJ recombination scenarios were assigned using the TCRdist pipeline. In a later analysis, each TCR beta chain was defined by its CDR3 amino acid sequence together with its V-gene family, and reads without a unique V-gene family were excluded. As a way to deal with suspected cross-contamination and a sequencing artifact, a later analysis dropped roughly 620 nucleotide sequences that were highly shared and had low generation probability. For each public chain, a later analysis derived a clonal expansion index from normalized ranks of inferred template counts within each repertoire. In a later analysis, generation probabilities were computed with a VDJ recombination model fitted to out-of-frame rearrangements, and the resulting probabilities were checked against IGoR. In a later analysis, TCR-TCR, TCR-HLA and TCR-CMV co-occurrence was scored with hypergeometric tests, and a repertoire-size bias correction was applied to TCR pairs. To estimate false discovery rates, a later analysis permuted the HLA or CMV assignments 20 times. In a later analysis, co-occurring TCRs were grouped using DBSCAN, with TCRdist sequence similarity added in when clustering inside HLA-allele-positive subsets. Repertoires with fewer than 30,000 or more than 120,000 public chains, plus five repertoires with anomalous nucleotide sharing, were excluded from co-occurrence clustering. The clones in this table, taken by TCRdb from immuneACCESS, are in-frame only. Not every clone is retained; where verified, under half of the shortfall comes from an unresolved V gene, and the cause of the rest is unknown. The V and J calls and clone size are taken from that table; D and trimming were inferred from the DNA. The table for this sample lists around 190,000 clones; around 81% of them were counted only once. 4.5% to 6% of the sample comes from the top ten.

The receptor comes from a man between 35 and 55 years old in good health and CMV-seronegative. Sequencing input: PBMCs. The chain is made from TRBV6-5 and TRBJ2-3; perhaps TRBD2 is the D gene, with 6 bases matching. Read as DNA, the sequence is TGTGCCAGCAGTTCTCGACTAGATGGCACAGATACGCAGTATTTT. Its translation is CASSSRLDGTDTQYF.